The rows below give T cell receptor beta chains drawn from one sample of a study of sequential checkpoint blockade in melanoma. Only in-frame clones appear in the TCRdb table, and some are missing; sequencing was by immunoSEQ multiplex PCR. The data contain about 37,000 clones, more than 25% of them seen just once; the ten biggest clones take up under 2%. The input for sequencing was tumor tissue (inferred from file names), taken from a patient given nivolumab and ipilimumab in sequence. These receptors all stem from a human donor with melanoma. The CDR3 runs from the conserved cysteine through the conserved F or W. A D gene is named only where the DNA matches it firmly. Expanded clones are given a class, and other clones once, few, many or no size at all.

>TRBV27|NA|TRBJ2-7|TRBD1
TGTGCCAGCAGTCTCGGTTATGGACAGGGTATATACGAGCAGTACTTC
CASSLGYGQGIYEQYF
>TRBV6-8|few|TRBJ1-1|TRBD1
TGTGCCAGCCTCGGTACAGGGGTCACTGAAGCTTTCTTT
CASLGTGVTEAFF
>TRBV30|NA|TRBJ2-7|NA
TGTGCCTCTCAAGACATGGCCGAGCAGTACTTC
CASQDMAEQYF
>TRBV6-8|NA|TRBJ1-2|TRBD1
TGTGCCAGCAGACCCGGGACAGGGTCTGGCTACACCTTC
CASRPGTGSGYTF
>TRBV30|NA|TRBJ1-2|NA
TGTGCCTGGAGGTTGCCCTGGTCGGAAGGCTACACCTTC
CAWRLPWSEGYTF
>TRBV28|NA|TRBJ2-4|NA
TGTGCCAGCAGTTTGGGAGGTGGTTCTGCCAAAAACATTCAGTACTTC
CASSLGGGSAKNIQYF
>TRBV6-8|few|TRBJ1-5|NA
TGTGCCAGCAGTTATCTCGATGGCAATCAGCCCCAGCATTTT
CASSYLDGNQPQHF
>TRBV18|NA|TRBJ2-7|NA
TGTGCCAGCTCCCCTTCGGGTCTAGACGAGCAGTACTTC
CASSPSGLDEQYF
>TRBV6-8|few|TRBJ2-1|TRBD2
TGTGCCAGCAGCAGTAGCGGGATCACCTACAATGAGCAGTTCTTC
CASSSSGITYNEQFF
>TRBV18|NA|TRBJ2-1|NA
TGTGCCAGCTCTCCATGGGGCTCTTATGAGCAGTTCTTC
CASSPWGSYEQFF
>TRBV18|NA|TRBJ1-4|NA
TGTGCCAGCTCACCGGGACCTGAAAAACTGTTTTTT
CASSPGPEKLFF
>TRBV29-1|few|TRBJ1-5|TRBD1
TGCAGCGTCGCCGCCGGGACAGGGAACAATCAGCCCCAGCATTTT
CSVAAGTGNNQPQHF
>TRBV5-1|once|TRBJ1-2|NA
TGCGCCAGCAGCTTGGATCCAGGAGGTGATGGCTACACCTTC
CASSLDPGGDGYTF
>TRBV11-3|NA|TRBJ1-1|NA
TGTGCCAGCAGCTTGCGGCAGTTGAACACTGAAGCTTTCTTT
CASSLRQLNTEAFF
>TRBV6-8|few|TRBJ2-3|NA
TGTGCCAGCAGTTACGTAGCGACTAGCACAGATACGCAGTATTTT
CASSYVATSTDTQYF
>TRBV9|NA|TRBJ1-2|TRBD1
TGTGCCAGCAGCCCGGGACAGGGATTCTATGGCTACACCTTC
CASSPGQGFYGYTF
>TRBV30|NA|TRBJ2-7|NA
TGTGCCTGGAGTGTACATGGCTACGAGCAGTACTTC
CAWSVHGYEQYF
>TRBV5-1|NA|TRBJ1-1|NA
TGCGCCAGCAGCTTCGCCGGGGGGAACACTGAAGCTTTCTTT
CASSFAGGNTEAFF
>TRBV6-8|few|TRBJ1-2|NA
TGTGCCAGCAGTTACTCGAGCGCCTCCCCATATGGCTACACCTTC
CASSYSSASPYGYTF
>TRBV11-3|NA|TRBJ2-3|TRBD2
TGTGCCAGCAGCCAAACTATCATACTAGCGGGGACTACAGATACGCAGTATTTT
CASSQTIILAGTTDTQYF
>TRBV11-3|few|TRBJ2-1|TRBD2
TGTGCCAGCAGCCCCAGACTAGCGGGAGGCAATGAGCAGTTCTTC
CASSPRLAGGNEQFF
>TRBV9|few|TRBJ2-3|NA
TGTGCCAGCAGCGTAGAAGCAGGGTACGATAGCACAGATACGCAGTATTTT
CASSVEAGYDSTDTQYF
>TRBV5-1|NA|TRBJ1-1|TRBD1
TGCGCCAGCAGCTTGGCCGGACAGGATGGGGTGGCTTTCTTT
CASSLAGQDGVAFF
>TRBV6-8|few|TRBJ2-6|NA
TGTGCCAGCAGTTACTCGGCGAACGTCCTGACTTTC
CASSYSANVLTF
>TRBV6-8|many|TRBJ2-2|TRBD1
TGTGCCAGCAGTTACAGGACAGGGCTTGGGGAGCTGTTTTTT
CASSYRTGLGELFF
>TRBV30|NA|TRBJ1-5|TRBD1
TGTGCCTCCCGGGACAGGGTGGGAAATCAGCCCCAGCATTTT
CASRDRVGNQPQHF
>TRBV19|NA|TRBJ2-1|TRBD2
TGTGCCAGTAAGCTAGCGGGGGGGCTCAATGAGCAGTTCTTC
CASKLAGGLNEQFF
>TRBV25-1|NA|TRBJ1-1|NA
TGTGCCAGCAGTGAAGGGGCCAGCGGCACTGACACTGAAGCTTTCTTT
CASSEGASGTDTEAFF
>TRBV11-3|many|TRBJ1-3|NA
TGTGCCAGCAGCTTAGTGGACAGCGGAACAGGAAACACCATATATTTT
CASSLVDSGTGNTIYF
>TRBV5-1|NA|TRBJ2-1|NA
TGCGCCAGCAGCTTGGTGCCAGGTGTCAATGAGCAGTTCTTC
CASSLVPGVNEQFF
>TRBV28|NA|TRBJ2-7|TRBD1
TGTGCCAGCAAGGGGACAGTCCCCGAGCAGTACTTC
CASKGTVPEQYF
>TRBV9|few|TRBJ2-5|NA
TGTGCCAGCAGCGTTGGTCCCAGCGGAGAGGGAGAGACCCAGTACTTC
CASSVGPSGEGETQYF
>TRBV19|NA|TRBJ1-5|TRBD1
TGTGCCAGTAGTATCGTAAGCAGGACAGGGCATCAGCCCCAGCATTTT
CASSIVSRTGHQPQHF
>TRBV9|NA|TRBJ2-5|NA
TGTGCCAGCAGCGTAGCTGGTTTGGAGACCCAGTACTTC
CASSVAGLETQYF
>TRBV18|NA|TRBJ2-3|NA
TGTGCCAGCTCACCGACAGGAGCAGATACGCAGTATTTT
CASSPTGADTQYF